This T cell receptor beta chain was identified during a study of response to subunit inactivated influenza vaccine. The study's findings and limits: A suggestion made by the authors is that each seasonal influenza vaccination recruits few new T cells.

The length of the CDR3 is 15 residues. Trimming left V 1 base short and J 3 bases short, with 7 bases between. Germline CDR1 is LGHNA and CDR2 is YSLEER. Worth noting for this clonotype: The antigen is not known.

TCRdb re-analysed the RT-PCR reads in MiXCR, keeping a single row per CDR3 protein. The table has about half a million distinct CDR3 sequences, approximately 24% seen once. This material consisted of CD4+ T cells sorted from PBMCs, taken roughly 5 days after vaccination. The V gene is TRBV4-3, the J gene TRBJ1-6; tentative D call: TRBD1 (6 bases). This sequence originates from a man over 45 who received an inactivated influenza vaccine. The CDR3: CASSQGGGYNSPLHF. In nucleotides, the CDR3 is TGCGCCAGCAGCCAAGGAGGGGGCTATAATTCACCCCTCCACTTT.